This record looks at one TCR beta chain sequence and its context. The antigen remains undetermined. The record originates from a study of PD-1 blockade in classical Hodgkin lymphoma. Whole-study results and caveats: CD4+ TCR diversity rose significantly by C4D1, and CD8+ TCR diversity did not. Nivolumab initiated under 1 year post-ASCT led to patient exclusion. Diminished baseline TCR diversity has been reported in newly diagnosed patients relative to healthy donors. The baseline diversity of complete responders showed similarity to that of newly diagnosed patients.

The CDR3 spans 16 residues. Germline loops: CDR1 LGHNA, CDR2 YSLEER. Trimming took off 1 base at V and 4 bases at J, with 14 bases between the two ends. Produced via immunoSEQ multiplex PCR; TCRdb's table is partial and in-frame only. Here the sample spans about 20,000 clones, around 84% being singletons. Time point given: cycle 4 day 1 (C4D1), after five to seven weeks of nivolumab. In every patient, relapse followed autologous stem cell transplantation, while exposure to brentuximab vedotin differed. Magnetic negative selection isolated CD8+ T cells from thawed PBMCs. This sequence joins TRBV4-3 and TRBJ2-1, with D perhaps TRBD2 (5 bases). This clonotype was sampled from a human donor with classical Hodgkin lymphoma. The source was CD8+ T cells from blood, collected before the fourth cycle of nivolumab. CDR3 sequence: CASSQGWETMYNEQFF. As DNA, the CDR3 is TGCGCCAGCAGCCAAGGGTGGGAGACTATGTACAATGAGCAGTTCTTC.